The 19 T cell receptor beta chains below come from one sample, sequenced in a study of CD8 T cells in ankylosing spondylitis. TCRdb recomputed calls from the 5' RACE reads with MiXCR, one row per CDR3 protein. The repertoire holds some 120,000 distinct CDR3 sequences, with around 15% as singletons. Sequenced: blood, either unsorted or a sorted T cell fraction (not recorded which). The receptors here all came from a female donor with ankylosing spondylitis or in good health (not recorded which).

This clonotype has at least ten counts. The DNA for the CDR3 is TGTGCCAGCAGCCCGGACAGGGACGGCTACGAGCAGTACTTC. Amino acids: CASSPDRDGYEQYF. The rearrangement joins TRBV3-1 to TRBJ2-7; TRBD1 matches at 8 bases. This CDR3 is 14 amino acids long. The V and J ends lost 4 bases and 3 bases, in that order; junction bases with no gene match: 5. Germline CDR1 reads LGHDT; CDR2 reads YNNKEL (reference sequence).

The table lists this clonotype with many counts. The rearrangement uses TRBV20-1 and TRBJ2-1; either TRBD1 or TRBD2 may fit D (5 bases each). The CDR3 is 16 residues long. The germline CDR1 and CDR2 sequences are DFQATT and SNEGSKA (reference sequence). With 5 bases removed from V and 0 bases from J, the gap between germline ends came to 17 bases. The CDR3 protein is CSARGPETASYNEQFF. The CDR3 DNA reads TGCAGTGCTCGCGGGCCTGAGACAGCCTCCTACAATGAGCAGTTCTTC.

This rearrangement joins TRBV3-1 to TRBJ2-1, with TRBD1 matching over 8 bases. There are 13 residues in the CDR3. V shed 1 base, J shed 12 bases, and the junction held 5 bases outside the gene matches. Looked up from germline, CDR1 is LGHDT and CDR2 is YNNKEL (reference sequence). The CDR3: CASSQGPGQVQFF. The CDR3 DNA is TGTGCCAGCAGCCAAGGCCCGGGACAGGTGCAGTTCTTC.

The rearrangement links TRBV5-1 to TRBJ2-3; a possible D gene is TRBD1 (8 bases). Trimming removed 0 bases at V and 5 bases at J, with 19 bases between. Germline CDR1 SGHRS, CDR2 YFSETQ. The CDR3 contains 17 residues. In nucleotides, the CDR3 is TGCGCCAGCAGCTTGGGAAGACAGGGGACTATGTTAGATACGCAGTATTTT. Its translation: CASSLGRQGTMLDTQYF. Using reference TRBV5-1 and TRBJ2-3 for the parts outside the CDR3, the full variable domain is KAGVTQTPRYLIKTRGQQVTLSCSPISGHRSVSWYQQTPGQGLQFLFEYFSETQRNKGNFPGRFSGRQFSNSRSEMNVSTLELGDSALYLCASSLGRQGTMLDTQYFGPGTRLTVL.

This clonotype has ten or more counts. The chain couples TRBV18 to TRBJ2-1, with D possibly matching TRBD1 (5 bases). Germline values: CDR1 KGHSH, CDR2 LQKENI. V lost 6 bases to trimming and J lost 9 bases, with 21 bases between them. The CDR3 covers 15 residues. The CDR3 nucleotides read TGTGCCAGCTCCACGGGCATAGGGGCTTTGGTTGAGCAGTTCTTC. As protein: CASSTGIGALVEQFF. Variable domain in full (rest from reference TRBV18 and TRBJ2-1): NAGVMQNPRHLVRRRGQEARLRCSPMKGHSHVYWYRQLPEEGLKFMVYLQKENIIDESGMPKERFSAEFPKEGPSILRIQQVVRGDSAAYFCASSTGIGALVEQFFGPGTRLTVL.

The sample holds many counts of this clonotype. The chain employs TRBV25-1 and TRBJ2-1; the match to TRBD2 covers 8 bases. CDR3 size: 15 residues. With V trimmed by 3 bases and J by 10 bases, 11 bases remained unmatched. Germline V gene lookup returns CDR1 MGHDK and CDR2 SYGVNS. CDR3 DNA: TGTGCCAGCAGTGACCGCCTAGCGGGCGGGGTGGAGCAGTTCTTC. Residues: CASSDRLAGGVEQFF.

A few counts support this clonotype. This chain's CDR3 is CASSLSSQGPRSATNEKLFF. As DNA, the CDR3 is TGTGCCAGCAGCTTGTCGTCGCAGGGACCAAGGTCGGCAACTAATGAAAAACTGTTTTTT. The chain links TRBV5-6 to TRBJ1-4, with D possibly being TRBD1 (5 bases). V lost 1 base, J lost 0 bases, and 22 bases lay in between. Germline assignment: CDR1 SGHDT and CDR2 YYEEEE. The CDR3 is 20 residues long.

The chain joins TRBV12-3 or TRBV12-4 to TRBJ1-1; D is unclear. Trimming removed 6 bases from V and 3 bases from J, with 8 bases in between. The CDR3 sequence is 12 residues long. The CDR3 sequence: CASRVYYTEAFF. In nucleotides, the CDR3 is TGTGCCAGCAGGGTGTATTACACTGAAGCTTTCTTT.

This clonotype was counted many times. The gene calls are TRBV7-3 and TRBJ2-1, with D possibly TRBD2 on 5 matching bases. The CDR3 consists of 15 residues. V dropped 2 bases and J dropped 5 bases, with 13 bases sitting between them. Germline loops: CDR1 SGHTA, CDR2 FQGTGA. The CDR3 here is CASSLLGEPNNEQFF. The CDR3 DNA reads TGTGCCAGCAGCTTACTTGGGGAGCCGAACAATGAGCAGTTCTTC.

This clonotype has at least ten counts. The V gene is TRBV5-1, the J gene TRBJ2-5; TRBD2 matches 7 bases. The V segment lost 2 bases and the J segment 5 bases; nucleotides outside the gene matches: 12. The germline CDR1 and CDR2 sequences are SGHRS and YFSETQ. CDR3 length: 16 amino acids. CDR3 coding DNA: TGCGCCAGCAGCTTTGGAGCCAGCGGGACCGTGGAGACCCAGTACTTC. Residues: CASSFGASGTVETQYF. The entire variable domain, with the rest obtained from reference TRBV5-1 and TRBJ2-5, is as follows: KAGVTQTPRYLIKTRGQQVTLSCSPISGHRSVSWYQQTPGQGLQFLFEYFSETQRNKGNFPGRFSGRQFSNSRSEMNVSTLELGDSALYLCASSFGASGTVETQYFGPGTRLLVL.

This clonotype was counted a few times. The V call is TRBV30, the J call TRBJ2-3; D unclear. V lost 7 bases, J lost 2 bases, and 13 bases lay in between. Germline V gene lookup returns CDR1 GTSNPN and CDR2 SVGIG (reference sequence). CDR3 size: 13 residues. The CDR3 nucleotides are TGTGCCTTGAATCCCGGAAACACAGATACGCAGTATTTT. Protein sequence: CALNPGNTDTQYF.

This clonotype was seen a few times. The J gene is TRBJ1-3, the V gene TRBV28; TRBD1 matches 7 bases. The V gene end was trimmed by 3 bases and the J gene end by 0 bases; junction bases not matched to a gene: 5. The CDR3 spans 16 residues. Germline V gives CDR1 MDHEN, CDR2 SYDVKM. CDR3 in DNA: TGTGCCAGCAGTTTCAGGGGGTCAGGCTCTGGAAACACCATATATTTT. Translating it yields CASSFRGSGSGNTIYF.

This clonotype has at least ten counts. The chain couples TRBV5-6 to TRBJ1-5, with 7 bases fitting TRBD1. There are 16 residues in the CDR3. The junction had 9 bases not matched to a gene; V was cut back by 2 bases and J by 4 bases. Germline V lookup: CDR1 SGHDT, CDR2 YYEEEE. CDR3 sequence: CASSFRQGQGNQPQHF. The CDR3 DNA reads as TGTGCCAGCAGCTTTCGACAGGGCCAAGGGAATCAGCCCCAGCATTTT.

The chain has TRBV19 and TRBJ2-1; 8 nucleotides agree with TRBD2. Trimming took 3 bases from V and 7 from J; bases not matched to a gene: 8. The CDR3 has 15 residues. The germline V gene has CDR1 LNHDA and CDR2 SQIVND (reference sequence). CDR3 sequence reads: CASSMVSGSSNEQFF. The CDR3 nucleotides read TGTGCCAGTAGTATGGTAAGCGGGAGTTCGAATGAGCAGTTCTTC.

Turning to this clonotype: A much larger clone differs from this one at a single base, so this may be a read error. The chain couples TRBV12-3 or TRBV12-4 to TRBJ2-1; 9 nucleotides agree with TRBD2. The V and J ends lost 7 bases and 6 bases, in that order; junction bases with no gene match: 7. This CDR3 comprises 14 residues. The CDR3 here is CASTLTSGSNEQFF. The CDR3 nucleotides read TGTGCCAGCACCCTAACTAGCGGGTCCAATGAGCAGTTCTTC.

The J gene is TRBJ1-2, the V gene TRBV18; 8 bases agree with TRBD1. The germline V gene has CDR1 KGHSH and CDR2 LQKENI. V dropped 7 bases and J dropped 13; count of bases not matched to a gene: 11. CDR3 size: 12 residues. The DNA of the CDR3 is TGTGCCAGCTTACCGGAATGGACAGGGTTCACCTTC. Its translation: CASLPEWTGFTF.

This clonotype has at least ten counts. The chain couples TRBV11-2 to TRBJ2-7; 7 nucleotides agree with TRBD2. Germline assignment: CDR1 SGHAT and CDR2 FQNNGV. The CDR3 length is 12 residues. V gave up 6 bases and J gave up 3 bases; unmatched junction bases: 2. The CDR3 DNA reads as TGTGCCAGCAGTCGGGACTACTACGAGCAGTACTTC. Translating gives CASSRDYYEQYF.

In this sample, this clonotype turned up a few times. J is TRBJ2-5 and V is TRBV29-1, with 7 bases identical to TRBD2. CDR1 and CDR2 (germline): SQVTM, ANQGSEA. Trimming at V came to 4 bases and at J to 2 bases, leaving 10 bases not matched to a gene. This CDR3 has 15 amino acids. CDR3 in amino acids: CSVVFLAEVQETQYF. CDR3 bases: TGCAGCGTTGTTTTCCTAGCGGAGGTACAAGAGACCCAGTACTTC.

The chain has TRBV5-1 and TRBJ2-1, with a tentative D call TRBD1 (6 bases). The V gene lost 4 bases and the J gene lost 4 bases, with 24 bases spanning the gap. Per germline, CDR1 SGHRS and CDR2 YFSETQ. The CDR3 has 18 amino acids. In DNA form, the CDR3 reads TGCGCCAGCAGCACTGGGACATCCTCGCGGACGAATTACAATGAGCAGTTCTTC. Its translation is CASSTGTSSRTNYNEQFF.